Sequencing of this T cell receptor (beta chain) was carried out in a study of human T cells and chemical hapten exposure. On the study more broadly: The use of 2% DPC on about 2 cm by about 2 cm of upper inner arm skin constituted sensitization. Findings of the study overall: TCRs above 1 in 1000 frequency stayed constant with DPC sensitization.

As for time point: pre-sensitization, week 0. Indicated treatment: therapeutic diphenylcyclopropenone sensitization with weekly scalp DPC. The CDR3 sequence is 16 residues long. Trimming at V came to 7 bases and at J to 5 bases, leaving 16 bases not matched to a gene. Points on this clonotype: No antigen is known for it.

TCRdb passed the RACE reads through MiXCR, listing each CDR3 protein once. This table holds fewer than 200,000 distinct CDR3 sequences, 25% to 30% found once. The J gene is TRBJ1-1, the V gene TRBV12-3 or TRBV12-4; TRBD1 matches at 7 bases. This receptor was identified in a woman in her thirties with alopecia areata. Some clones in this sample may be carry-over from other donors' samples. The input for sequencing was whole blood, taken in connection with sensitization to the hapten diphenylcyclopropenone (DPC). The CDR3 sequence is CASNPRGAGGITEAFF. The CDR3 DNA reads as TGTGCCAGCAACCCAAGGGGGGCAGGGGGGATTACTGAAGCTTTCTTT.